These 9 T cell receptor beta chains came from one sample sequenced in a study of blood T cells in healthy people across ages. Primers used in a second PCR of roughly 6 to 12 cycles were a sample-barcoded 5' primer and a J-beta primer mix. TCRdb used MiXCR to reprocess the 5' RACE reads, holding one entry per CDR3 protein. There are over 750,000 distinct CDR3 sequences in the sample; around 25% occur only once, and 9% to 9.5% lies in the top ten. This same sample was also taken into another study, of T cells of mothers and their children.

What was sequenced was blood. Receptor source: a boy younger than 18 in good health.

The chain has TRBV6-2 or TRBV6-3 and TRBJ2-2; possible D gene TRBD1, 6 bases. CDR3 size: 15 residues. The germline gives CDR1 MNHEY, CDR2 SVGEGT. V lost 8 bases to trimming and J lost 7 bases, with 20 bases between them. The CDR3 loop reads CASENPRRGGGELFF. In nucleotides, the CDR3 is TGTGCCAGCGAAAACCCGAGAAGAGGGGGCGGGGAGCTGTTTTTT.

The chain links TRBV29-1 to TRBJ2-7; D is ambiguous. The CDR3 consists of 9 residues. CDR1 is SQVTM, CDR2 ANQGSEA, per germline. Trimming removed 8 bases from V and 10 bases from J, with 12 bases in between. CDR3 DNA: TGCAGCCCCCCGACCGGTCAGTACTTC. Translated: CSPPTGQYF.

The chain recombines TRBV5-1 with TRBJ2-1, with TRBD1 as a possible D gene (5 bases). The CDR3 contains 16 residues. The germline CDR1 and CDR2 sequences are SGHRS and YFSETQ. V lost 4 bases to trimming and J lost 4 bases, with 18 bases between them. This chain's CDR3 is CASSLRGDRLYNEQFF. CDR3 sequence (DNA): TGCGCCAGCAGCCTAAGGGGCGACAGATTGTACAATGAGCAGTTCTTC. The full variable domain, in which reference TRBV5-1 and TRBJ2-1 provide the parts outside the CDR3, is KAGVTQTPRYLIKTRGQQVTLSCSPISGHRSVSWYQQTPGQGLQFLFEYFSETQRNKGNFPGRFSGRQFSNSRSEMNVSTLELGDSALYLCASSLRGDRLYNEQFFGPGTRLTVL.

This clonotype was observed at least ten times. The chain combines TRBV4-1 with TRBJ2-1; tentatively, D is TRBD1 or TRBD2 (5 bases each). CDR3 length equals 15 residues. Deletions cut 1 base from V and 4 bases from J, with 11 bases between. Germline V gene lookup returns CDR1 MGHRA and CDR2 YSYEKL. This CDR3 is CASSQGADIYNEQFF. As DNA, the CDR3 is TGCGCCAGCAGCCAAGGAGCGGACATATACAATGAGCAGTTCTTC.

The rearrangement links TRBV20-1 to TRBJ2-1; 9 bases match TRBD1. CDR3 size: 16 residues. Per the germline V gene, CDR1 is DFQATT and CDR2 is SNEGSKA (reference sequence). Trimming cost V 3 bases and J 7 bases; bases outside gene matches: 13. The CDR3 bases are TGCAGTGCTAGTGACAGGGGGGTTACTACGGGAAATGAGCAGTTCTTC. Amino acid sequence: CSASDRGVTTGNEQFF.

This CDR3 reads CATNTGTSGGYRGEQFF. The CDR3 DNA reads TGTGCCACCAACACCGGGACTAGCGGGGGGTACAGGGGTGAGCAGTTCTTC. The V gene is TRBV6-1, the J gene TRBJ2-1, with TRBD2 identical over 15 bases. The germline gives CDR1 MNHNS, CDR2 SASEGT. With 10 bases clipped from V and 9 bases from J, the junction kept 16 bases outside the gene matches. The CDR3 runs 17 residues.

The J gene is TRBJ2-4, the V gene TRBV14, with TRBD2 as a possible D gene (5 bases). CDR1 and CDR2 (germline): SGHDN, FVKESK. V lost 4 bases to trimming and J lost 1 base, with 11 bases between them. The CDR3 spans 15 residues. The CDR3 DNA reads as TGTGCCAGCAGCCCGAGGACGGGGGCCAAAAACATTCAGTACTTC. Translating it yields CASSPRTGAKNIQYF.

Only a few counts were recorded for this clonotype. The chain links TRBV7-9 to TRBJ2-2; a possible D gene is TRBD1 (5 bases). Germline CDR1 SEHNR, CDR2 FQNEAQ (reference sequence). The CDR3 runs 13 residues. The ends were cut back, 8 bases at V and 3 bases at J, with 10 bases in the middle. The CDR3 DNA reads TGTGCCAGCGAAGGGGCGTACACCGGGGAGCTGTTTTTT. It codes for CASEGAYTGELFF. Variable domain in full (rest from reference TRBV7-9 and TRBJ2-2): DTGVSQNPRHKITKRGQNVTFRCDPISEHNRLYWYRQTLGQGPEFLTYFQNEAQLEKSRLLSDRFSAERPKGSFSTLEIQRTEQGDSAMYLCASEGAYTGELFFGEGSRLTVL.

The J gene is TRBJ2-3, the V gene TRBV6-2 or TRBV6-3, with 8 bases that match TRBD2. Looked up from germline, CDR1 is MNHEY and CDR2 is SVGEGT. CDR3 length: 15 residues. V lost 10 bases, J lost 0 bases, and 9 bases stayed unmatched. The CDR3 DNA reads TGTGCCAACAGCCTCAGCGGGAGAAGCACAGATACGCAGTATTTT. Protein sequence: CANSLSGRSTDTQYF.